This T cell receptor (beta chain) was identified during a study of T cells in Graves' hyperthyroidism and ophthalmopathy. V lost 3 bases to trimming and J lost 0 bases, with 7 bases between them. The CDR3 runs 14 residues. Germline CDR1 is SGDLS and CDR2 is YYNGEE. The study left out patients who had uncontrolled infection, other autoimmune disease, pregnancy or lactation. It was RNA transcripts that yielded the amplified TCR beta CDR3 regions. The TCR CDR3 first-round RT-PCR relied on the HTBI primer set. Using its own MiXCR run on the multiplex PCR reads, TCRdb lists one record per CDR3 protein. The sample yields about 400,000 distinct CDR3 sequences, about 13% seen once.

V usage is TRBV9 and J usage is TRBJ2-1; unclear D gene. The TCR was taken from a woman in her late teens or twenties with Graves' hyperthyroidism. Sequencing was performed on blood. CDR3 residues: CASSGASSYNEQFF. CDR3 sequence (DNA): TGTGCCAGCAGCGGCGCAAGCTCCTACAATGAGCAGTTCTTC.